The source of this T cell receptor (beta chain) is a study of shared clonotypes between healthy human individuals. Study at large: Researchers drew samples from a couple of women and a few men aged 18 to 49. General study points: The study found 4.5% to 6% of naive CD4 clonotypes shared across several donors. With few donors, the genetic and exposure-history diversity represented was limited.

CDR1 is SGHNT, CDR2 YYREEE, per germline (reference sequence). CDR3 length: 15 amino acids. V lost 0 bases and J 4 bases, leaving 8 bases between the germline ends. Regarding this clone: Its antigen is unidentified.

Profiled with immunoSEQ multiplex PCR; TCRdb holds only in-frame clones, not every one. The sample shows 850,000 to 1,200,000 clones, 75% of them seen only once. Every one of the donors was a Caucasian adult that lived in Nashville, Tennessee. The chain couples TRBV5-4 to TRBJ1-6; D is undetermined. The sequenced material came from memory CD4+ T cells sorted from blood. The subset here: CD45RA-negative fraction. This TCR came from a man aged 18 to 29 in good health. CDR3 sequence reads: CASSLVGAYNSPLHF. The CDR3 nucleotides are TGTGCCAGCAGCTTGGTCGGAGCTTATAATTCACCCCTCCACTTT. The full variable domain, in which reference TRBV5-4 and TRBJ1-6 provide the parts outside the CDR3, is ETGVTQSPTHLIKTRGQQVTLRCSSQSGHNTVSWYQQALGQGPQFIFQYYREEENGRGNFPPRFSGLQFPNYSSELNVNALELDDSALYLCASSLVGAYNSPLHFGNGTRLTVT.